Listed below are T cell receptor beta chains from one sample, sequenced in a study of blood T cell repertoires in COVID-19. Generated by immunoSEQ multiplex PCR, the TCRdb table keeps only in-frame clones and is missing some. Among 140,000 to 150,000 clones, over 70% were seen once, and the ten largest hold 1.9%. Sequenced input: peripheral blood. All receptors come from a woman in her sixties with acute or convalescent COVID-19. Each CDR3 is given with its conserved first and last residue. A D gene is named only where the DNA matches it firmly. Size tells how often a clone was seen (once, few, many) or the class of an expanded clone, and some rows leave it out.

cdr3_aa cdr3_nt j_call clone_size d_call v_call
CASSLSLGALKYEQYF TGTGCCAGCAGTTTAAGCCTAGGCGCGTTAAAATACGAGCAGTACTTC TRBJ2-7 few NA TRBV27
CASSNGGNEKLFF TGTGCCAGCAGTAACGGGGGAAATGAAAAACTGTTTTTT TRBJ1-4 NA NA TRBV2
CASRRGGDFQETQYF TGTGCCAGTAGACGGGGTGGGGACTTCCAGGAGACCCAGTACTTC TRBJ2-5 NA NA TRBV19
CASSQVDSNSGANVLTF TGTGCCAGCAGCCAAGTGGACAGTAACTCTGGGGCCAACGTCCTGACTTTC TRBJ2-6 NA NA TRBV4-2
CASSRLGGGGTEAFF TGTGCCAGCAGCCGACTAGGGGGCGGAGGGACTGAAGCTTTCTTT TRBJ1-1 NA TRBD1 TRBV3-1/TRBV3-2
CASSVAGSGRLYNEQFF TGTGCCAGCAGCGTAGCGGGTAGCGGGAGGCTATACAATGAGCAGTTCTTC TRBJ2-1 NA TRBD2 TRBV9
CSVRTGPNSNQPQHF TGCAGCGTTAGGACAGGGCCGAATAGCAATCAGCCCCAGCATTTT TRBJ1-5 few TRBD1 TRBV29-1
CSGWGGASYEQYF TGCAGCGGATGGGGAGGGGCCTCCTACGAGCAGTACTTC TRBJ2-7 NA TRBD2 TRBV29-1
CATSQSGGYNEQFF TGTGCCACCAGTCAATCAGGGGGATACAATGAGCAGTTCTTC TRBJ2-1 NA TRBD1 TRBV24-1
CASSWTSGRRNEQFF TGTGCCAGCAGTTGGACTAGCGGGAGGAGGAATGAGCAGTTCTTC TRBJ2-1 NA TRBD2 TRBV6-5
CASSRPLANTGELFF TGTGCCAGCAGCCGCCCGTTGGCTAACACCGGGGAGCTGTTTTTT TRBJ2-2 NA NA TRBV6-5
CASSPDRATDTQYF TGTGCCAGCAGCCCGGACAGGGCCACAGATACGCAGTATTTT TRBJ2-3 NA TRBD1 TRBV11-3
CASSLVSAGGETQYF TGCGCCAGCAGCTTGGTCTCGGCGGGAGGAGAGACCCAGTACTTC TRBJ2-5 NA TRBD2 TRBV5-1
CASSQGRVGMNTEAFF TGTGCCAGCAGCCAAGGGAGGGTGGGGATGAACACTGAAGCTTTCTTT TRBJ1-1 NA NA TRBV3-1/TRBV3-2
CASSTPARTVKREGPHEQYF TGTGCCAGCAGCACTCCGGCGAGGACAGTCAAGCGGGAGGGCCCCCACGAGCAGTACTTC TRBJ2-7 NA NA TRBV21-1
CASMLNTEAFF TGTGCCAGTATGTTGAACACTGAAGCTTTCTTT TRBJ1-1 NA NA TRBV27
CASSPPGERELFF TGTGCCAGCAGCCCCCCGGGGGAGAGGGAGCTGTTTTTT TRBJ2-2 NA NA TRBV9
CASRESRYGYTF TGTGCCAGCAGGGAGTCTCGCTATGGCTACACCTTC TRBJ1-2 NA NA TRBV28
CASSILIGTSGVFNEQFF TGTGCCAGCTCAATCCTGATCGGGACTAGCGGTGTATTTAATGAGCAGTTCTTC TRBJ2-1 NA TRBD2 TRBV18
CASSPGTGVGNTQYF TGTGCCAGCAGCCCCGGGACAGGGGTAGGGAATACGCAGTATTTT TRBJ2-3 NA TRBD1 TRBV7-7
CASSSPRGGGNQPQHF TGTGCCAGCAGTTCGCCCCGGGGGGGCGGGAATCAGCCCCAGCATTTT TRBJ1-5 NA NA TRBV28
CASSLYVASGFTDTQYF TGCGCCAGCAGCCTTTACGTGGCTAGCGGATTCACAGATACGCAGTATTTT TRBJ2-3 NA TRBD2 TRBV5-1
CASSLFPSTDVVETQYF TGTGCCAGCAGTTTATTCCCCTCGACTGACGTAGTAGAGACCCAGTACTTC TRBJ2-5 NA NA TRBV28
CASSEGEGRGNQPQHF TGTGCCAGCAGTGAAGGGGAAGGGAGAGGCAATCAGCCCCAGCATTTT TRBJ1-5 NA NA TRBV6-1
CASSGGTVIANTEAFF TGTGCCAGCAGTGGTGGGACAGTTATAGCGAACACTGAAGCTTTCTTT TRBJ1-1 NA TRBD1 TRBV6-1
CASSPNGVLNEQFF TGCGCCAGCAGCCCCAACGGGGTCCTCAATGAGCAGTTCTTC TRBJ2-1 once NA TRBV5-1
CATITGSDTGELFF TGTGCCACAATTACAGGGTCCGACACCGGGGAGCTGTTTTTT TRBJ2-2 once NA TRBV18
CASSLGPQGTYEQYF TGTGCCAGCAGCTTAGGCCCACAGGGTACCTACGAGCAGTACTTC TRBJ2-7 few NA TRBV7-6
CASSVEFRQGVGNTIYF TGTGCCAGCAGCGTAGAGTTCAGACAGGGAGTGGGAAACACCATATATTTT TRBJ1-3 NA TRBD1 TRBV9
CSATLEGGYTF TGCAGTGCTACCTTGGAGGGAGGCTACACCTTC TRBJ1-2 NA NA TRBV20-1
CASSASGGYNEQFF TGCGCCAGCAGCGCTTCCGGGGGCTACAATGAGCAGTTCTTC TRBJ2-1 NA NA TRBV5-1
CAISESQHLYEQYF TGTGCCATCAGTGAGTCCCAACACCTCTACGAGCAGTACTTC TRBJ2-7 NA NA TRBV10-3
CASSRGQAPNQPQHF TGTGCCAGCAGTCGCGGACAGGCTCCCAATCAGCCCCAGCATTTT TRBJ1-5 NA TRBD1 TRBV3-1/TRBV3-2
CATSRVRTGGGEQFF TGTGCCACCAGCAGAGTAAGGACAGGGGGCGGTGAGCAGTTCTTC TRBJ2-1 once TRBD1 TRBV15
CASSLAQRETTGELFF TGTGCCAGCAGCTTGGCCCAGCGGGAGACCACCGGGGAGCTGTTTTTT TRBJ2-2 NA TRBD2 TRBV5-6
CSAAQHGGLGDTQYF TGCAGCGCCGCCCAGCACGGAGGATTAGGAGATACGCAGTATTTT TRBJ2-3 NA NA TRBV29-1
CASRGTSGSGPQYF TGTGCCAGTAGAGGGACTAGCGGGAGTGGGCCCCAGTACTTC TRBJ2-5 NA TRBD2 TRBV19
CATKPGHFNEKLFF TGTGCCACCAAACCGGGACACTTTAATGAAAAACTGTTTTTT TRBJ1-4 NA NA TRBV6-5
CASSMTGGAFADTQYF TGCGCCAGCAGCATGACAGGGGGCGCTTTCGCAGATACGCAGTATTTT TRBJ2-3 NA TRBD1 TRBV5-1
CASSFRGGVNTGELFF TGTGCCAGCAGCTTTCGGGGCGGGGTTAACACCGGGGAGCTGTTTTTT TRBJ2-2 NA NA TRBV5-6